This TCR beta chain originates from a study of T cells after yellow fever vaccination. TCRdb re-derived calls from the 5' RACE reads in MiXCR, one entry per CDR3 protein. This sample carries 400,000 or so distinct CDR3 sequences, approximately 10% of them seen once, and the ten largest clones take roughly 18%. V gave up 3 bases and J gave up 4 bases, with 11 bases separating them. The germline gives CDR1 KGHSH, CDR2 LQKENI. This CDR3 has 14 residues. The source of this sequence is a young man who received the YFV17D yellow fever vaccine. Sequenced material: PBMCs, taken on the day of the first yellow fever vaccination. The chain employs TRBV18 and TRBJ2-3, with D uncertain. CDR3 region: CASSPRTVPDTQYF. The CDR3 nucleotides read TGTGCCAGCTCACCCAGGACCGTCCCAGATACGCAGTATTTT.